This TCR beta chain is from a study of neoadjuvant anti-PD-1 for oral cavity cancer. Study outcomes and limitations: With a few patients per group, TCR findings need larger cohorts.

PBMC libraries mostly used roughly 460 ng of input genomic DNA, with six replicates per sample. The repertoire was sequenced with immunoSEQ multiplex PCR; TCRdb's copy has only in-frame clones and lacks some. The sample contains approximately 67,000 clones, around 88% of which appear only once. Points on this clone: The target antigen is unknown.

The patients had HPV-negative, locally advanced oral cavity squamous cell carcinoma. J lost 3 bases, V lost 4 bases, and 3 bases had no gene match. This CDR3 is 16 amino acids long. Germline V gene data show CDR1 as ENHRY and CDR2 as SYGVKD. This sample comprised PBMCs, obtained before nivolumab (anti-PD-1) treatment. The genes are TRBV10-3 and TRBJ2-1, with 13 positions matching TRBD2. The sequence came from a person aged 35-80 years with oral cavity squamous cell carcinoma. CDR3 bases: TGTGCCATCAGTGGGACTAGCGGGAGCCTCTACAATGAGCAGTTCTTC. Protein: CAISGTSGSLYNEQFF.